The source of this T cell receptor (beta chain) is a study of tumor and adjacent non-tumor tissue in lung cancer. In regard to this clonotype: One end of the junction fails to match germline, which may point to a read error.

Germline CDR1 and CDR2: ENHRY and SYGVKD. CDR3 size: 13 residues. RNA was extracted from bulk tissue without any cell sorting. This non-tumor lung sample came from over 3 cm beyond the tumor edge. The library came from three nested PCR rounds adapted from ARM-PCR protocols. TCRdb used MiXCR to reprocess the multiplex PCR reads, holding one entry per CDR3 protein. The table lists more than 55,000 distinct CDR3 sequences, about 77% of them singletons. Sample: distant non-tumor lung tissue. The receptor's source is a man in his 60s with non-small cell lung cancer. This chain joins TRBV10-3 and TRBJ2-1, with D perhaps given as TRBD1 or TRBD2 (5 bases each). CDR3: CPIRDDDRHEQFF. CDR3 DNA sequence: TGTCCCATTCGGGACGACGATAGACATGAGCAGTTCTTC.